Here is one TCR beta chain with its context. This sample is drawn from a study of human T cells and chemical hapten exposure. Looking at the study overall: 0.01% DPC was applied to the upper back in patch tests, which were read at 6 days.

Germline V gene lookup returns CDR1 ENHRY and CDR2 SYGVKD. The CDR3 runs 13 residues. Trimming at V came to 1 base and at J to 10 bases, leaving 4 bases not matched to a gene. MiXCR, run by TCRdb on the RACE reads, gives a single entry per CDR3 protein. This sample has roughly 200,000 distinct CDR3 sequences, with approximately 20% found just once. Noted time point: patch test 1, 2 weeks after DPC sensitization. Treatment defined: therapeutic diphenylcyclopropenone sensitization with weekly scalp DPC. The material was whole blood, obtained in connection with sensitization to the hapten diphenylcyclopropenone (DPC). The chain is built from TRBV10-3 and TRBJ2-1, with 7 nucleotides matching TRBD1. This TCR came from a woman in her forties or fifties with alopecia areata. Some clones in this sample may be carry-over from other donors' samples. In nucleotides, the CDR3 is TGTGCCATCAGTGAGTACAGGGGAATCGAGCAGTTCTTC. This sequence encodes CAISEYRGIEQFF.